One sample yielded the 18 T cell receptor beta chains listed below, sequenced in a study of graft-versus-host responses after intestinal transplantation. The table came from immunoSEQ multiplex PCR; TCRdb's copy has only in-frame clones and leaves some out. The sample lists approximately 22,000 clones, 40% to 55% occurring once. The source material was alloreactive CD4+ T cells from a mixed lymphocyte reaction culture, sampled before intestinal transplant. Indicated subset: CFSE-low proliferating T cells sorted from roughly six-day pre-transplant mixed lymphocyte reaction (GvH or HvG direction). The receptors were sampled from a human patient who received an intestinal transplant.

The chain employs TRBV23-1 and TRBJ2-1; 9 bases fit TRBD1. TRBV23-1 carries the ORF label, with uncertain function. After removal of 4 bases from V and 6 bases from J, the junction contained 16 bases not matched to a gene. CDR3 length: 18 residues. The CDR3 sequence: CASSLVDWGTGKGNEQFF. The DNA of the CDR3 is TGCGCCAGCAGTCTGGTGGATTGGGGGACAGGGAAAGGCAATGAGCAGTTCTTC.

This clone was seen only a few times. This CDR3 is CASSLKGDTQYF. The CDR3 DNA sequence: TGTGCCAGCAGCCTTAAGGGGGATACGCAGTATTTT. V is TRBV27 and J is TRBJ2-3; D perhaps matches TRBD1 (5 bases). The V end lost 6 bases, the J end lost 6 bases, and 10 bases lay between the germline ends. Per germline, CDR1 MNHEY and CDR2 SMNVEV (reference sequence). The CDR3 contains 12 residues.

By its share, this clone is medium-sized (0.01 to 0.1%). CDR3 in DNA: TGTGCCAGCACCGAGGGGGTGTTCAGAATCTCACCCCTCCACTTT. Protein: CASTEGVFRISPLHF. The rearrangement uses TRBV2 and TRBJ1-6, with D possibly TRBD1 on 6 matching bases. V gave up 7 bases and J gave up 10 bases, with 20 bases separating them. The germline CDR1 and CDR2 sequences are SNHLY and FYNNEI. The CDR3 length is 15 residues. The entire variable domain, with the rest obtained from reference TRBV2 and TRBJ1-6, is as follows: EPEVTQTPSHQVTQMGQEVILRCVPISNHLYFYWYRQILGQKVEFLVSFYNNEISEKSEIFDDQFSVERPDGSNFTLKIRSTKLEDSAMYFCASTEGVFRISPLHFGNGTRLTVT.

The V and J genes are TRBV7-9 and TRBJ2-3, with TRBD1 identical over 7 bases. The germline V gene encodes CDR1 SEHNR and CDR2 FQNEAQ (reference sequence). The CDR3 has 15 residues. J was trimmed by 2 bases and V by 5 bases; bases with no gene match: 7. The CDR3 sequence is CASSQRQGYTDTQYF. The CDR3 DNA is TGTGCCAGCAGCCAAAGACAGGGATACACAGATACGCAGTATTTT.

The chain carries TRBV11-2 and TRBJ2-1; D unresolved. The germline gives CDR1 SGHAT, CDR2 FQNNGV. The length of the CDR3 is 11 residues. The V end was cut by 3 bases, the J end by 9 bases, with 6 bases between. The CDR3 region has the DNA TGTGCCAGCAGCTTTTTCCTTGAGCAGTTCTTC. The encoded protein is CASSFFLEQFF.

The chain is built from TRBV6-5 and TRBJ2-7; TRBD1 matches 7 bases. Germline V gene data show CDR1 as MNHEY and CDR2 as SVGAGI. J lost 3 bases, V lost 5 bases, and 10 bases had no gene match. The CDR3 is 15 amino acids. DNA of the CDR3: TGTGCCAGCAGTCCTCGACAGGGTTCCCTCTACGAGCAGTACTTC. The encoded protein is CASSPRQGSLYEQYF.

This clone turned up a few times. The CDR3 spells CARSHPGTGPRVNQPQHF. The CDR3 coding sequence is TGTGCCCGATCACACCCTGGGACAGGTCCTCGCGTCAATCAGCCCCAGCATTTT. The chain employs TRBV19 and TRBJ1-5; 8 nucleotides match TRBD1. Trimming cost V 11 bases and J 3 bases; bases outside gene matches: 21. The CDR3 runs to 18 residues. From germline, CDR1 is LNHDA and CDR2 SQIVND (reference sequence).

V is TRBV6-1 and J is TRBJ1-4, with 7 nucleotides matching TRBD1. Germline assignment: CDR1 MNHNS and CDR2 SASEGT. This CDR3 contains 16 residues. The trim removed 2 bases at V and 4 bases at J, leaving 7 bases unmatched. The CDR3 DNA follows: TGTGCCAGCAGTGAATGGGACAGAGCTCTTAATGAAAAACTGTTTTTT. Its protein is CASSEWDRALNEKLFF.

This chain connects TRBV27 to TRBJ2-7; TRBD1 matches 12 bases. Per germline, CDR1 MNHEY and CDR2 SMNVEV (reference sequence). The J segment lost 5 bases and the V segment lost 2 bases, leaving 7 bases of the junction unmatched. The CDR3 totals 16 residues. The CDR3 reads CASSLRARDRGHEQYF. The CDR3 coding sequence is TGTGCCAGCAGTTTACGGGCCCGGGACAGGGGGCACGAGCAGTACTTC.

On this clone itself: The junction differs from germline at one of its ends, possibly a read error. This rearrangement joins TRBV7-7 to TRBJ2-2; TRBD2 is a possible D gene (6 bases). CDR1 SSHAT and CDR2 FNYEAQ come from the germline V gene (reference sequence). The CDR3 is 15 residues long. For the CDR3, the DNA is TGTGCTAGCAGCACCGGGGGACCGAACACCGGGGAGCTGTTTTTT. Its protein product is CASSTGGPNTGELFF.

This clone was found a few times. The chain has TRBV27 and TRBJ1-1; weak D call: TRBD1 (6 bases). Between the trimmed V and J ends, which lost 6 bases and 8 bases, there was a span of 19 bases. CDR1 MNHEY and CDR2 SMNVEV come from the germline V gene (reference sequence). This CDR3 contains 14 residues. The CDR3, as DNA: TGTGCCAGCAGCTCCCTCTTCGGGGGGGCGGAAGCTTTCTTT. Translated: CASSSLFGGAEAFF.

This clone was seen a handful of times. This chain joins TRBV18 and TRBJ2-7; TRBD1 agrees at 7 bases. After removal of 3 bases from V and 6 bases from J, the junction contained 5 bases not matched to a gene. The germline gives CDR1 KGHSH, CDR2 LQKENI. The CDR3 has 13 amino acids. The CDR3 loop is CASSPDRASEQYF. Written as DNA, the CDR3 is TGTGCCAGCTCACCCGACAGGGCGTCCGAGCAGTACTTC.

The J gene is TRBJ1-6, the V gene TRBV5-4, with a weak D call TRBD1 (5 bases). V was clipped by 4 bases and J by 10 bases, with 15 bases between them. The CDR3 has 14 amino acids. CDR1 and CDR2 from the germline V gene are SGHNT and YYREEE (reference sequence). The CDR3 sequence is CASSPVLGVSPLHF. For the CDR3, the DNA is TGTGCCAGCAGCCCCGTGCTAGGGGTCTCACCCCTCCACTTT.

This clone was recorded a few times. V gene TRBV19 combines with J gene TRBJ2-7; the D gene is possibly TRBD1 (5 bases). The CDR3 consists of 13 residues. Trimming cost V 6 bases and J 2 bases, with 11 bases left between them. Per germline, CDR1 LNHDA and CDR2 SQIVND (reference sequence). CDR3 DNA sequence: TGTGCCAGTAGGAGTAGGGGAACCTACGAGCAGTACTTC. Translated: CASRSRGTYEQYF.

The CDR3 loop is CASSPRERSDTQYF. The CDR3 DNA follows: TGTGCCAGCAGCCCTCGGGAGAGGTCAGATACGCAGTATTTT. The gene calls are TRBV7-8 and TRBJ2-3; a possible D gene is TRBD2 (6 bases). Germline CDR1 is SGHVS and CDR2 is FQNEAQ. With 5 bases removed from V and 4 bases from J, the gap between germline ends came to 13 bases. The CDR3 runs 14 residues. The variable domain in full, with the rest retrieved from reference TRBV7-8 and TRBJ2-3, is GAGVSQSPRYKVAKRGQDVALRCDPISGHVSLFWYQQALGQGPEFLTYFQNEAQLDKSGLPSDRFFAERPEGSVSTLKIQRTQQEDSAVYLCASSPRERSDTQYFGPGTRLTVL.

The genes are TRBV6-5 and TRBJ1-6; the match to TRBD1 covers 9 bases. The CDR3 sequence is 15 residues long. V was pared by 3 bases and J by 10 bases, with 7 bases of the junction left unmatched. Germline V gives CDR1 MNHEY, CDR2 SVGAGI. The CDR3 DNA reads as TGTGCCAGCAGTTATCTCCCGGGACAGGGATCACCCCTCCACTTT. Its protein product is CASSYLPGQGSPLHF.

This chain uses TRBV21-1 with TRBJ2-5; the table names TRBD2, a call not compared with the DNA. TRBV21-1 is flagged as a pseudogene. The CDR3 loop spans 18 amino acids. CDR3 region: CASSKGTSGGVMGETQYF. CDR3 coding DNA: TGTGCCAGCAGCAAAGGGACTAGCGGGGGGGTGATGGGGGAGACCCAGTACTTC.

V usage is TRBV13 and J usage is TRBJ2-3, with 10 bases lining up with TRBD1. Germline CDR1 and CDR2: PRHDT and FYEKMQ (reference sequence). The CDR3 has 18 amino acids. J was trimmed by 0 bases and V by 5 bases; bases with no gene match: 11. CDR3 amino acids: CASSPPPGQGYSTDTQYF. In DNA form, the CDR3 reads TGTGCCAGCAGCCCACCACCGGGACAGGGGTACAGCACAGATACGCAGTATTTT.